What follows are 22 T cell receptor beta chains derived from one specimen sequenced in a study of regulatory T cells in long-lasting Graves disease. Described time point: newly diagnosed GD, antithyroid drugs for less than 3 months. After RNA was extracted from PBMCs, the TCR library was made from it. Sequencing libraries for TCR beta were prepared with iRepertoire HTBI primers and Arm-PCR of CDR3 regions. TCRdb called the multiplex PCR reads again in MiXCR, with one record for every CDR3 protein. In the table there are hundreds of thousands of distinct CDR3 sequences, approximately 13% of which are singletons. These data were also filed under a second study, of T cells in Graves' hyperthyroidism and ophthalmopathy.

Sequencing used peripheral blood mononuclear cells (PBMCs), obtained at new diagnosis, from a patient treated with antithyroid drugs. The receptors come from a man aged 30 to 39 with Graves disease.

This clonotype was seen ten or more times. The CDR3 reads CASSYARMRTDTQYF. Written as DNA, the CDR3 is TGTGCCAGCAGTTATGCGCGCATGCGCACAGATACGCAGTATTTT. This rearrangement joins TRBV6-2 or TRBV6-3 to TRBJ2-3; D unresolved. From germline, CDR1 is MNHEY and CDR2 SVGEGT. With 3 bases removed from V and 1 base from J, the gap between germline ends came to 11 bases. CDR3 length: 15 amino acids.

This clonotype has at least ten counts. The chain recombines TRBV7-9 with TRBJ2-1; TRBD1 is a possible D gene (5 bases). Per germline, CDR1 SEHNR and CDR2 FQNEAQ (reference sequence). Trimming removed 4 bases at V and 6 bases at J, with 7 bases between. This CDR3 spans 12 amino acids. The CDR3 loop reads CASSYRGNEQFF. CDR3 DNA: TGTGCCAGCAGCTATAGGGGCAATGAGCAGTTCTTC.

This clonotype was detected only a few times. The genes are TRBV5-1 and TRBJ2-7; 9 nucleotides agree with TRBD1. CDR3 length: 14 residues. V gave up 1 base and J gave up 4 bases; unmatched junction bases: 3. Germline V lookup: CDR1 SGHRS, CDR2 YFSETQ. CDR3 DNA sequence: TGCGCCAGCAGCTTGACAGGGGGCTATTACGAGCAGTACTTC. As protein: CASSLTGGYYEQYF.

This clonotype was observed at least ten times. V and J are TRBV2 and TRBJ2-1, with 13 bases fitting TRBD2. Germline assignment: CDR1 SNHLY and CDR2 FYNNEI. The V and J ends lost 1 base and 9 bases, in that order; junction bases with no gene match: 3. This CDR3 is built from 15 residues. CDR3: CASSEVGLAGAEQFF. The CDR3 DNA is TGTGCCAGCAGTGAAGTCGGACTAGCGGGAGCTGAGCAGTTCTTC. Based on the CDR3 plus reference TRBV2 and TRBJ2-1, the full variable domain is EPEVTQTPSHQVTQMGQEVILRCVPISNHLYFYWYRQILGQKVEFLVSFYNNEISEKSEIFDDQFSVERPDGSNFTLKIRSTKLEDSAMYFCASSEVGLAGAEQFFGPGTRLTVL.

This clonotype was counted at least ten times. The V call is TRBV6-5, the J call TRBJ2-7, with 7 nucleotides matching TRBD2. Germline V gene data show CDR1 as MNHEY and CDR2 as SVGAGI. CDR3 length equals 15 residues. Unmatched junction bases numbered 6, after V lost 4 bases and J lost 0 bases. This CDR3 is CASSSLAVSSYEQYF. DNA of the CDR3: TGTGCCAGCAGTTCCCTAGCGGTTAGCTCCTACGAGCAGTACTTC.

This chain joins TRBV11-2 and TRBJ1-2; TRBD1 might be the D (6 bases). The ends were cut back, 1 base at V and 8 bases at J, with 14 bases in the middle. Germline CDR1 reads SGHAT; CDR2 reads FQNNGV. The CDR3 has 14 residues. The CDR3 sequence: CASSLGGGPGGYTF. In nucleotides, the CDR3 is TGTGCCAGCAGCTTAGGAGGGGGGCCGGGGGGCTACACCTTC.

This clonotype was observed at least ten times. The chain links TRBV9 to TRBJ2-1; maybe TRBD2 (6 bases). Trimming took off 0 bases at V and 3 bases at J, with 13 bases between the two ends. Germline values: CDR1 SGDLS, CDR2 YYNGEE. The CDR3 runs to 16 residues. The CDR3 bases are TGTGCCAGCAGCGTAGTTGTGTTGGGAGGCTACAATGAGCAGTTCTTC. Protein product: CASSVVVLGGYNEQFF.

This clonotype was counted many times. The CDR3 here is CASSLVGTRGTRYNEQFF. The DNA for the CDR3 is TGCGCCAGCAGCTTGGTCGGGACCCGCGGGACTAGGTACAATGAGCAGTTCTTC. The chain uses TRBV5-1 and TRBJ2-1; 8 nucleotides match TRBD2. CDR1 is SGHRS and CDR2 is YFSETQ in the germline V gene. J lost 4 bases, V lost 0 bases, and 12 bases had no gene match. CDR3 length: 18 residues.

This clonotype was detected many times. The DNA for the CDR3 is TGTGCCAGCTCACCAGGCCAGTTCGGGTACAATGAGCAGTTCTTC. Residues: CASSPGQFGYNEQFF. This rearrangement joins TRBV18 to TRBJ2-1; D is uncertain. CDR3 length: 15 amino acids. Per the germline V gene, CDR1 is KGHSH and CDR2 is LQKENI. The ends were cut back, 2 bases at V and 4 bases at J, with 12 bases in the middle.

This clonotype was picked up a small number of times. CDR3 sequence reads: CASSLTLSGSVHYEQFF. In DNA form, the CDR3 reads TGTGCCAGCAGTTTGACCCTAAGCGGGAGTGTTCACTATGAGCAGTTCTTC. The chain uses TRBV27 and TRBJ2-1; 8 bases are shared with TRBD2. The CDR3 totals 17 residues. Germline V lookup: CDR1 MNHEY, CDR2 SMNVEV (reference sequence). V lost 3 bases, J lost 8 bases, and 15 bases stayed unmatched.

The CDR3 reads CASSMPTGGYGYTF. CDR3 nucleotides: TGTGCCAGTAGTATGCCGACAGGGGGCTATGGCTACACCTTC. V and J are TRBV19 and TRBJ1-2, with TRBD1 matching 9 bases. With V trimmed by 3 bases and J by 4 bases, 3 bases remained unmatched. The CDR3 runs to 14 residues. Per the germline V gene, CDR1 is LNHDA and CDR2 is SQIVND (reference sequence).

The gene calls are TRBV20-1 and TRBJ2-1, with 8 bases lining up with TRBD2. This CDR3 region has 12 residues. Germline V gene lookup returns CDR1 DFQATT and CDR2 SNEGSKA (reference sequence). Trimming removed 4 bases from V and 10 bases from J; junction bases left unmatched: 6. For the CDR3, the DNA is TGCAGTGCTACGGACCGGGGGGGGGAGCAGTTCTTC. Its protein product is CSATDRGGEQFF.

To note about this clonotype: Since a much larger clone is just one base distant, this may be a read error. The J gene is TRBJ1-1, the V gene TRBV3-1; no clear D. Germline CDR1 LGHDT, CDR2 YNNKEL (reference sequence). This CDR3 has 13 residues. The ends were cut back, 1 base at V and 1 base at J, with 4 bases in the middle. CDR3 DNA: TGTGCCAGCAGCCAAGTGGGGAACACTGAAGCTTTCTTT. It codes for CASSQVGNTEAFF.

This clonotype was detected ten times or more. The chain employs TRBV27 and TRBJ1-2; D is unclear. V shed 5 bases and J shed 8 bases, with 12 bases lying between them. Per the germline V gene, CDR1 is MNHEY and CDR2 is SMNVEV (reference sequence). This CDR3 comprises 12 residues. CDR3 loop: CASSRVGGGYTF. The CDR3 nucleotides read TGTGCCAGCAGTCGGGTTGGAGGGGGCTACACCTTC.

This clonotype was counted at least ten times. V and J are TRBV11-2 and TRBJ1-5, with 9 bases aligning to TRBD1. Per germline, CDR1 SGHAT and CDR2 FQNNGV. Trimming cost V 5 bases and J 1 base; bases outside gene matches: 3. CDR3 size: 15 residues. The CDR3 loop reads CASSPTGGSNQPQHF. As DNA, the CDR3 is TGTGCCAGCAGCCCGACAGGGGGAAGCAATCAGCCCCAGCATTTT.

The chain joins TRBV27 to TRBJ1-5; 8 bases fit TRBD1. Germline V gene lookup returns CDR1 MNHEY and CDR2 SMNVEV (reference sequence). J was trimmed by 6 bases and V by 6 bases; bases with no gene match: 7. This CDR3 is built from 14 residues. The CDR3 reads CASSASGGGQPQHF. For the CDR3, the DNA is TGTGCCAGCAGCGCCTCAGGGGGCGGTCAGCCCCAGCATTTT.

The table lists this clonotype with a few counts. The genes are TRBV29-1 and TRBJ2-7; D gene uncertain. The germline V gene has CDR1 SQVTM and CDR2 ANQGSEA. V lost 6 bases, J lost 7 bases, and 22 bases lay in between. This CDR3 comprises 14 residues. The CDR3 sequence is CSVPKAEWAGEQYF. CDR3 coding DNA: TGCAGCGTCCCCAAGGCAGAGTGGGCCGGAGAGCAGTACTTC.

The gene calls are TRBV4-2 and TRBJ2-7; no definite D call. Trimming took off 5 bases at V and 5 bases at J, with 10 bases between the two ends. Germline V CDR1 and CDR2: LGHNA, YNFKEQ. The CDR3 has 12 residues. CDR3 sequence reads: CASSANRNEQYF. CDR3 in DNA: TGTGCCAGCAGCGCCAACCGGAACGAGCAGTACTTC.

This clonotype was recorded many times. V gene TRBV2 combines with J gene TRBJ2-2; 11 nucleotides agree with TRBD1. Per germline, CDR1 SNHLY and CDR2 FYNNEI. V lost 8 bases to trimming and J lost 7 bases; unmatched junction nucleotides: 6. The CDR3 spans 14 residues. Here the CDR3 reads CASVGQGAVGELFF. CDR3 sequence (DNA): TGTGCCAGCGTCGGACAGGGGGCGGTCGGGGAGCTGTTTTTT.

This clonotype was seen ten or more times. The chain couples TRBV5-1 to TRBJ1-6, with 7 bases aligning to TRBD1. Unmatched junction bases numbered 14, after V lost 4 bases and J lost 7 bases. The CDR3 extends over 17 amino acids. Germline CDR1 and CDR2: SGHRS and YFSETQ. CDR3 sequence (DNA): TGCGCCAGCAGCCCACAAGGAGGCGGGACAGCAAATTCACCCCTCCACTTT. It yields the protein CASSPQGGGTANSPLHF. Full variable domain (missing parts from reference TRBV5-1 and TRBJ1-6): KAGVTQTPRYLIKTRGQQVTLSCSPISGHRSVSWYQQTPGQGLQFLFEYFSETQRNKGNFPGRFSGRQFSNSRSEMNVSTLELGDSALYLCASSPQGGGTANSPLHFGNGTRLTVT.

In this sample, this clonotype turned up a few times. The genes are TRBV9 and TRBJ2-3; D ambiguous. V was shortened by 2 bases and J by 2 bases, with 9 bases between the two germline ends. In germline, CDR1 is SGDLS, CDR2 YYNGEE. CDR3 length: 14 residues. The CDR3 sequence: CASSVGNPTDTQYF. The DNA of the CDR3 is TGTGCCAGCAGCGTTGGTAACCCCACAGATACGCAGTATTTT.

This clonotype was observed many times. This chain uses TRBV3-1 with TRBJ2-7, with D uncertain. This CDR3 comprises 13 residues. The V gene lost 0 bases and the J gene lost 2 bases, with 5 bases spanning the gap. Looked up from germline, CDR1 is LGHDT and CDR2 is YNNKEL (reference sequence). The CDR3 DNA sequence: TGTGCCAGCAGCCAAGAAGGCCCCTACGAGCAGTACTTC. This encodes CASSQEGPYEQYF.